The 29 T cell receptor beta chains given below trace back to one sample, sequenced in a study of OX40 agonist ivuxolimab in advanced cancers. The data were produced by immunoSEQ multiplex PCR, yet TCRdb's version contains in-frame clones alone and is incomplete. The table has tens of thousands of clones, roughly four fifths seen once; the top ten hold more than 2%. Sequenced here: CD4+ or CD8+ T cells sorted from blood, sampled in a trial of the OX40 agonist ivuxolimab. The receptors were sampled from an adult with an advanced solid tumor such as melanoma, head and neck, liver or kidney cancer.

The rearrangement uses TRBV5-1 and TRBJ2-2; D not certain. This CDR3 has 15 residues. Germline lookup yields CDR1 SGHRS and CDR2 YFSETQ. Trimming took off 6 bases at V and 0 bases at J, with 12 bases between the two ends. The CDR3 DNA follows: TGCGCCAGCACCACCCGAGTAACGAACACCGGGGAGCTGTTTTTT. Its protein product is CASTTRVTNTGELFF.

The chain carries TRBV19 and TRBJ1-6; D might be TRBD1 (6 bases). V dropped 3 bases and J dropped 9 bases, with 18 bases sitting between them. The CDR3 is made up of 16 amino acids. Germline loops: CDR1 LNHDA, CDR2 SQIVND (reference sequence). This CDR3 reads CASSIGGQQGSSPLHF. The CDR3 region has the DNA TGTGCCAGTAGTATCGGGGGGCAGCAAGGTAGTTCACCCCTCCACTTT.

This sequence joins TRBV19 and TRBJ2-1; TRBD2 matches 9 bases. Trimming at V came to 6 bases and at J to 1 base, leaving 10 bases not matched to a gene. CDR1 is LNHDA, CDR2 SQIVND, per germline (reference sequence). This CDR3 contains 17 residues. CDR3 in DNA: TGTGCCAGTAGGCTTAGCGGGAGTCGCCTTTCCTACAATGAGCAGTTCTTC. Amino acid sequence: CASRLSGSRLSYNEQFF.

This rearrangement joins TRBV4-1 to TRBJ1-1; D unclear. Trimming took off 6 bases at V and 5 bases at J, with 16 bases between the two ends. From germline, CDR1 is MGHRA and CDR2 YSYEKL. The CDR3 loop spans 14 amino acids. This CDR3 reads CASRRESRETEAFF. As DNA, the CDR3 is TGCGCCAGCAGACGAGAGTCAAGGGAAACTGAAGCTTTCTTT.

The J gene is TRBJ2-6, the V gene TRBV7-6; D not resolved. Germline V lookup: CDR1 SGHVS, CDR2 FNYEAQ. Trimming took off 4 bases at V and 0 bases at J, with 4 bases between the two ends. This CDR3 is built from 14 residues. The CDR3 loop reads CASSSSSGANVLTF. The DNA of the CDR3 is TGTGCCAGCAGCTCAAGCTCTGGGGCCAACGTCCTGACTTTC.

As DNA, the CDR3 is TGTGCCAGCAGCTCACTTCGGACCCAGTACTTC. The encoded protein is CASSSLRTQYF. The chain recombines TRBV6-5 with TRBJ2-5, with D unresolved. V lost 6 bases to trimming and J lost 7 bases, with 9 bases between them. The V gene's germline CDR1 is MNHEY and CDR2 SVGAGI. There are 11 residues in the CDR3.

CDR3 DNA sequence: TGTGCCAGCAGTGACCCGGGGGGATCGAATCAGCCCCAGCATTTT. Amino acid sequence: CASSDPGGSNQPQHF. The chain is built from TRBV2 and TRBJ1-5, with D perhaps matching TRBD1 (5 bases). The CDR3 runs to 15 residues. With 3 bases removed from V and 4 bases from J, the gap between germline ends came to 13 bases. From germline, CDR1 is SNHLY and CDR2 FYNNEI.

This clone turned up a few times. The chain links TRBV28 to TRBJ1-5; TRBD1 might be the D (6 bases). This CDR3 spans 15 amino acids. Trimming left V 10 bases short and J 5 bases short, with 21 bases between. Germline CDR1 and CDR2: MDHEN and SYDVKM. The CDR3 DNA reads TGTGCCACCCGAGGGAGGGAAGGGGGGCATCAGCCCCAGCATTTT. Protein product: CATRGREGGHQPQHF. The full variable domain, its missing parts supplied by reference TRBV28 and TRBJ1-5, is DVKVTQSSRYLVKRTGEKVFLECVQDMDHENMFWYRQDPGLGLRLIYFSYDVKMKEKGDIPEGYSVSREKKERFSLILESASTNQTSMYLCATRGREGGHQPQHFGDGTRLSIL.

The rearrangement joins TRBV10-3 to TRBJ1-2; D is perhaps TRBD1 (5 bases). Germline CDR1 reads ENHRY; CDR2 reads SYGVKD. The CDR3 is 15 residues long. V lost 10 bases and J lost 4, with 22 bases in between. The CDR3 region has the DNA TGTGCCACAAACACCGGGACCGTCGCCCCCTATGGCTACACCTTC. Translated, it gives CATNTGTVAPYGYTF.

The CDR3 DNA is TGTGCCAGCAGCCAAGGGGACGACCGCCCGAATCAGCCCCAGCATTTT. Its translation: CASSQGDDRPNQPQHF. V is TRBV4-2 and J is TRBJ1-5; perhaps TRBD1 as D (5 bases). There are 16 residues in the CDR3. Trimming removed 1 base from V and 4 bases from J, with 14 bases in between. In germline, CDR1 is LGHNA, CDR2 YNFKEQ.

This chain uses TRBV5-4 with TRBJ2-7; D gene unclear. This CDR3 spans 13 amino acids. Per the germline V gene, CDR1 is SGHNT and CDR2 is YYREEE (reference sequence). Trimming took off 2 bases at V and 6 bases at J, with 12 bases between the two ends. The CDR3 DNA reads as TGTGCCAGCAGCTTAAAGTCGACTCGCGAGCAGTACTTC. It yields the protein CASSLKSTREQYF.

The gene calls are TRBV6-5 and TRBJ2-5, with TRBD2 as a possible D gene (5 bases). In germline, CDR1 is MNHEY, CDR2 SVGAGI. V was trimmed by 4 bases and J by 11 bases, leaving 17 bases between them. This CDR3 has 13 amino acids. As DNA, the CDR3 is TGTGCCAGCAGTTTTAGGACTCTGGGAGAGCAGTACTTC. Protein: CASSFRTLGEQYF.

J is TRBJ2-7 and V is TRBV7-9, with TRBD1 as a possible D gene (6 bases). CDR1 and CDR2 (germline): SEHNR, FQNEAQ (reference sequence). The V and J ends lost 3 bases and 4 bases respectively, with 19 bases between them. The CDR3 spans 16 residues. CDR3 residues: CASSFYRALRNYEQYF. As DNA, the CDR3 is TGTGCCAGCAGCTTTTACAGGGCCCTGAGGAATTACGAGCAGTACTTC.

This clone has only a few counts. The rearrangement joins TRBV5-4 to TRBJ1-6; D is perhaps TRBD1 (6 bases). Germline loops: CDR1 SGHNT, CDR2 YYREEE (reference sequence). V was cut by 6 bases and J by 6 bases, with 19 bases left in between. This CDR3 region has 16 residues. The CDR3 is CASTSGAQGGNSPLHF. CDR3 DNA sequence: TGTGCCAGCACCTCAGGGGCGCAGGGAGGTAATTCACCCCTCCACTTT.

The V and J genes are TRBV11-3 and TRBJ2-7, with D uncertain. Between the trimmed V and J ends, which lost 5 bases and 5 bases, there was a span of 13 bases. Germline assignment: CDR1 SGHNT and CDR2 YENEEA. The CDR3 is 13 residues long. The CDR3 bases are TGTGCCAGCAGCGGGGTTCTGAGAAACGAGCAGTACTTC. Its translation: CASSGVLRNEQYF.

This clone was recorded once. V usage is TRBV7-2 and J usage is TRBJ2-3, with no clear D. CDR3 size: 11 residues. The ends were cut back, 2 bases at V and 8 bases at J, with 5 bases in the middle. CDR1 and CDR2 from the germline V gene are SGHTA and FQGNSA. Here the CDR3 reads CASSLMGTQYF. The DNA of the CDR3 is TGTGCCAGCAGCTTAATGGGTACGCAGTATTTT.

CDR3 region: CSVLVGSNEQFF. In DNA, the CDR3 is TGCAGCGTTTTGGTGGGGTCCAATGAGCAGTTCTTC. J is TRBJ2-1 and V is TRBV29-1; no definite D call. Germline assignment: CDR1 SQVTM and CDR2 ANQGSEA. This CDR3 is 12 amino acids long. V dropped 5 bases and J dropped 6 bases, with 11 bases sitting between them.

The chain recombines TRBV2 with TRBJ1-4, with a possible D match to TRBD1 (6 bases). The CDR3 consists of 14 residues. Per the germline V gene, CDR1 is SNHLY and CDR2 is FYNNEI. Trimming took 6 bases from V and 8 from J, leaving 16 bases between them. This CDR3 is CASSADRNGEKLFF. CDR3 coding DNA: TGTGCCAGCAGCGCTGACAGGAACGGCGAAAAACTGTTTTTT.

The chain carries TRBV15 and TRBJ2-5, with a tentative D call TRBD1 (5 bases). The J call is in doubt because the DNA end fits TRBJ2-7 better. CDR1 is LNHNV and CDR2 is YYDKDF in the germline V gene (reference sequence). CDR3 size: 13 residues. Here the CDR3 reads CATSRGPTYEQYF. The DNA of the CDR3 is TGTGCCACCAGCAGGGGGCCGACGTACGAGCAGTACTTC.

Here the CDR3 DNA reads TGTGCCAGCAGCTTGGAGAGGTCGGGCGGCTACACCTTC. Translated: CASSLERSGGYTF. The rearrangement joins TRBV5-8 to TRBJ1-2; D remains unclear. Germline V gives CDR1 SGHTS, CDR2 YDEGEE. This CDR3 region has 13 residues. The V end lost 0 bases, the J end lost 8 bases, and 11 bases lay between the germline ends.

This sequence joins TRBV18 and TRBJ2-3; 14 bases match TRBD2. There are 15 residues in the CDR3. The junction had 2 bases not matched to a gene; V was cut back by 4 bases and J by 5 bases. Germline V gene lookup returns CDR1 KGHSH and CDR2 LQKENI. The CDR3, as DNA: TGTGCCAGCTCACGGGGACTAGCGGGAGTAGATACGCAGTATTTT. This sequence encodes CASSRGLAGVDTQYF.

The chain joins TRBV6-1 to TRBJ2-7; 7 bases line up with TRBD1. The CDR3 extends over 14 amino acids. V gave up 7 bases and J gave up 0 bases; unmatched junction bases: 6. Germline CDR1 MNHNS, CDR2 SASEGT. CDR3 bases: TGTGCCAGCAAGGAGACAGGGCTCTCCTACGAGCAGTACTTC. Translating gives CASKETGLSYEQYF.

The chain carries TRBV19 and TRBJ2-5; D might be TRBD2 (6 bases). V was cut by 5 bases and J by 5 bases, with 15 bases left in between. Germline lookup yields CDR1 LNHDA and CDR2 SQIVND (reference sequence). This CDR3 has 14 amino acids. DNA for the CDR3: TGTGCCAGTAGTTCCCCAGGAGGGTGGGAGACCCAGTACTTC. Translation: CASSSPGGWETQYF.

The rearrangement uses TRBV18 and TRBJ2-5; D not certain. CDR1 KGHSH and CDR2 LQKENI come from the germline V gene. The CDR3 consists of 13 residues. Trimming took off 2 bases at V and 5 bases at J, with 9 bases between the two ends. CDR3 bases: TGTGCCAGCTCACCAGTGGTCGGGGAGACCCAGTACTTC. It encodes CASSPVVGETQYF.

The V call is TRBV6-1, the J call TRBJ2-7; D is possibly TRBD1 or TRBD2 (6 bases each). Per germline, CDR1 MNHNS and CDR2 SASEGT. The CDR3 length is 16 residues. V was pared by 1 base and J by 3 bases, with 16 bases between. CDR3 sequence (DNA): TGTGCCAGCAGTGAAGGCGTCGGGGGCGTTCGCTACGAGCAGTACTTC. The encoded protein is CASSEGVGGVRYEQYF.

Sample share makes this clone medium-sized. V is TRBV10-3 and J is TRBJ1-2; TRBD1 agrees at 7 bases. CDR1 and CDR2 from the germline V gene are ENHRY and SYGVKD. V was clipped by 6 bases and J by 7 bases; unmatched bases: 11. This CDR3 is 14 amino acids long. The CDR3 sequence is CAISATGDEGGYTF. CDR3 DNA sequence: TGTGCCATCAGCGCTACAGGGGACGAGGGTGGCTACACCTTC.

The CDR3 nucleotides are TGTGCCAGCAGCCATTGGACAGGGGAGGCCGGGGAGCTGTTTTTT. It encodes CASSHWTGEAGELFF. This chain uses TRBV14 with TRBJ2-2; 9 positions agree with TRBD1. CDR3 length equals 15 residues. V was pared by 3 bases and J by 6 bases, with 5 bases of the junction left unmatched. From germline, CDR1 is SGHDN and CDR2 FVKESK.

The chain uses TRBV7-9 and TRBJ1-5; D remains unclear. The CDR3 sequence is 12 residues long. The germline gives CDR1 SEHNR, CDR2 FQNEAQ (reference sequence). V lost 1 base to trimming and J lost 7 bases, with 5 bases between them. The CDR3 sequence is CASSLERQPQHF. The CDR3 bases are TGTGCCAGCAGCTTAGAACGGCAGCCCCAGCATTTT. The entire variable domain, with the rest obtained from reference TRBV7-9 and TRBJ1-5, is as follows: DTGVSQNPRHKITKRGQNVTFRCDPISEHNRLYWYRQTLGQGPEFLTYFQNEAQLEKSRLLSDRFSAERPKGSFSTLEIQRTEQGDSAMYLCASSLERQPQHFGDGTRLSIL.

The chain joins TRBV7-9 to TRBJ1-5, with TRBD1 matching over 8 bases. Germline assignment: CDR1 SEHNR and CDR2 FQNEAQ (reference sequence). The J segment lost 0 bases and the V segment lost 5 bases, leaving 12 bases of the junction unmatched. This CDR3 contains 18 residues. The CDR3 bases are TGTGCCAGCAGCATCACAGGGGGTGTTGGTTATAGCAATCAGCCCCAGCATTTT. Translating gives CASSITGGVGYSNQPQHF.